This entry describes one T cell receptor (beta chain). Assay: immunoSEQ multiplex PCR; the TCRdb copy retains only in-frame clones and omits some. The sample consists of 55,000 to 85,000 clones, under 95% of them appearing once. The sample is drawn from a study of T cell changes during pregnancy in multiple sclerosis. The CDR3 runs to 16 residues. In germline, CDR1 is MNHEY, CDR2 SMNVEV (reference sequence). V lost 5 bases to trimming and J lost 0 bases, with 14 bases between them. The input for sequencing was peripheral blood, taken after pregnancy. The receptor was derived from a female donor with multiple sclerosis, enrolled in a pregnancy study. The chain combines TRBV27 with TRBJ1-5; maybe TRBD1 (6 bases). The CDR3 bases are TGTGCCAGCAGTCAAGGGGGGGGTTATAGCAATCAGCCCCAGCATTTT. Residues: CASSQGGGYSNQPQHF.